These 18 T cell receptor beta chains were sequenced from one sample in a study of blood T cell repertoires in COVID-19 (dated by TCRdb to the early 2020s). Preparation of the library involved the immunoSEQ multiplex PCR assay. This is the immuneACCESS table as TCRdb keeps it, with only in-frame sequences that have V and J called. A part of the clones is gone; compared with another copy, unresolved V genes explain less than half, and the rest is unexplained. For this sample the table gives about 11,000 clones, of which over 75% were detected only once. The leading ten clones occupy 4.6% of the sample. Sequencing was performed on peripheral blood. The receptors stem from a human donor in a cohort sampled during active COVID-19.

V and J are TRBV9 and TRBJ2-3, with 8 positions matching TRBD2. The ends lost 4 bases at V and 5 bases at J; junction bases unmatched: 6. The V gene's germline CDR1 is SGDLS and CDR2 YYNGEE. The CDR3 loop spans 14 amino acids. CDR3 residues: CASSPGREGDTQYF. For the CDR3, the DNA is TGTGCCAGCAGCCCCGGGAGGGAAGGAGATACGCAGTATTTT. Filled out from reference TRBV9 and TRBJ2-3, the complete variable domain reads DSGVTQTPKHLITATGQRVTLRCSPRSGDLSVYWYQQSLDQGLQFLIQYYNGEERAKGNILERFSAQQFPDLHSELNLSSLELGDSALYFCASSPGREGDTQYFGPGTRLTVL.

The chain links TRBV9 to TRBJ2-1, with D hard to call. The germline gives CDR1 SGDLS, CDR2 YYNGEE. V lost 0 bases, J lost 3 bases, and 7 bases lay in between. CDR3 length: 14 residues. The CDR3 DNA reads as TGTGCCAGCAGCGTAGGGGCTGACTACAATGAGCAGTTCTTC. It codes for CASSVGADYNEQFF.

This clone showed up just once. The rearrangement joins TRBV28 to TRBJ1-1; TRBD1 matches 9 bases. Trimming cost V 5 bases and J 1 base; bases outside gene matches: 5. This CDR3 has 15 amino acids. Germline-derived CDR1 and CDR2 are MDHEN and SYDVKM. The DNA of the CDR3 is TGTGCCAGCAGTACGGGGGGACAGGGGAACACTGAAGCTTTCTTT. It codes for CASSTGGQGNTEAFF.

CDR3 bases: TGTGCCAGCAGCCTCAGGACTAGCGGACCTTACGAGCAGTACTTC. Its translation: CASSLRTSGPYEQYF. V is TRBV3-1 (or the pseudogene TRBV3-2) and J is TRBJ2-7, with 10 bases that match TRBD2. V dropped 4 bases and J dropped 4; count of bases not matched to a gene: 7. CDR3 length: 15 amino acids. Germline assignment: CDR1 LGHDT and CDR2 YNNKEL (reference sequence).

The chain links TRBV24-1 to TRBJ2-3; the match to TRBD2 covers 8 bases. This CDR3 comprises 13 residues. V lost 10 bases, J lost 1 base, and 3 bases stayed unmatched. The V gene's germline CDR1 is KGHDR and CDR2 SFDVKD. The CDR3 DNA reads as TGTGCCACGGAGACTAGCGGCACAGATACGCAGTATTTT. Encoded protein: CATETSGTDTQYF.

This clone is a singleton in its sample. The chain joins TRBV27 to TRBJ2-7, with D perhaps matching TRBD1 (8 bases). Germline V lookup: CDR1 MNHEY, CDR2 SMNVEV (reference sequence). V shed 3 bases and J shed 2 bases, with 17 bases lying between them. CDR3 size: 16 residues. For the CDR3, the DNA is TGTGCCAGCAGTTTGTCGGGGGGACAGGTCGCCTACGAGCAGTACTTC. Translated, it gives CASSLSGGQVAYEQYF.

The chain joins TRBV4-1 to TRBJ2-7; 9 bases are a match to TRBD1. V was clipped by 3 bases and J by 5 bases; unmatched bases: 5. The CDR3 covers 14 residues. The germline CDR1 and CDR2 sequences are MGHRA and YSYEKL. CDR3 in DNA: TGCGCCAGCAGCCATGAAGACAGGGGGAACGAGCAGTACTTC. Translating it yields CASSHEDRGNEQYF.

The chain uses TRBV7-7 and TRBJ2-5; 14 bases map to TRBD2. The CDR3 covers 15 residues. V shed 5 bases, J shed 4 bases, and the junction held 3 bases outside the gene matches. CDR1 and CDR2 (germline): SSHAT, FNYEAQ (reference sequence). The CDR3 loop reads CASSRGTSGRETQYF. Here the CDR3 DNA reads TGTGCCAGCAGCAGAGGGACTAGCGGGAGAGAGACCCAGTACTTC.

The chain joins TRBV28 to TRBJ2-3; no reliable D call. Trimming stripped 7 bases from V and 0 bases from J, with 11 bases between. The CDR3 is 14 residues long. Germline V gene lookup returns CDR1 MDHEN and CDR2 SYDVKM. CDR3 in DNA: TGTGCCAGCAAAAAGCGCACCAGCACAGATACGCAGTATTTT. This encodes CASKKRTSTDTQYF.

The chain couples TRBV30 to TRBJ2-7; no reliable D call. Per germline, CDR1 GTSNPN and CDR2 SVGIG (reference sequence). This CDR3 is 14 amino acids long. V shed 2 bases and J shed 6 bases, with 17 bases lying between them. CDR3 sequence reads: CAWSRRLDSLEQYF. The CDR3 region has the DNA TGTGCCTGGAGTAGAAGGCTAGATAGCCTCGAGCAGTACTTC.

J is TRBJ2-7 and V is TRBV6-5; D may be TRBD1 (6 bases). Trimming cost V 9 bases and J 0 bases, with 12 bases left between them. Germline lookup yields CDR1 MNHEY and CDR2 SVGAGI. The CDR3 consists of 13 residues. CDR3 protein: CASSTGNSYEQYF. The CDR3 coding sequence is TGTGCCAGTTCAACAGGGAACTCCTACGAGCAGTACTTC.

This chain joins TRBV7-9 and TRBJ2-1; no reliable D call. Trimming took off 6 bases at V and 9 bases at J, with 12 bases between the two ends. Per germline, CDR1 SEHNR and CDR2 FQNEAQ (reference sequence). This CDR3 contains 12 residues. The CDR3 region is CASRSPRSEQFF. The CDR3, as DNA: TGTGCCAGCAGATCCCCTAGGAGTGAGCAGTTCTTC.

The J gene is TRBJ2-1, the V gene TRBV28, with D possibly matching TRBD1 (5 bases). V lost 3 bases and J lost 6, with 15 bases in between. The CDR3 is 15 residues long. CDR1 and CDR2 (germline): MDHEN, SYDVKM. CDR3 protein: CASSFRQGLGNEQFF. CDR3 sequence (DNA): TGTGCCAGCAGTTTCAGGCAGGGCCTCGGCAATGAGCAGTTCTTC.

V usage is TRBV24-1 and J usage is TRBJ2-5, with 10 bases matching TRBD2. CDR1 and CDR2 from the germline V gene are KGHDR and SFDVKD. CDR3 length: 15 amino acids. The ends lost 2 bases at V and 12 bases at J; junction bases unmatched: 11. In nucleotides, the CDR3 is TGTGCCACCAGTGATTCCGAGGGACTAGCGACGAAAAAGTACTTC. It encodes CATSDSEGLATKKYF.

This chain links TRBV6-5 with TRBJ2-5; 13 positions agree with TRBD2. Trimming took 7 bases from V and 5 from J; bases not matched to a gene: 7. The germline V gene encodes CDR1 MNHEY and CDR2 SVGAGI. The CDR3 totals 15 residues. CDR3 nucleotide sequence: TGTGCCAGCACCCTAACTAGCGGGAGGGGGGAGACCCAGTACTTC. This codes for CASTLTSGRGETQYF.

The chain links TRBV10-1 to TRBJ2-7, with 7 bases aligning to TRBD2. Germline loops: CDR1 WNHNN, CDR2 SYGVQD (reference sequence). The V gene end was trimmed by 4 bases and the J gene end by 1 base; junction bases not matched to a gene: 7. The CDR3 is 15 amino acids. CDR3 in amino acids: CASSGVAGLSYEQYF. CDR3 nucleotides: TGCGCCAGCAGTGGAGTAGCGGGCCTTTCCTACGAGCAGTACTTC.

The count of this clone is one. The rearrangement uses TRBV7-9 and TRBJ1-2, with a tentative D call TRBD1 (6 bases). The CDR3 spans 14 residues. Germline CDR1 and CDR2: SEHNR and FQNEAQ (reference sequence). V was cut by 4 bases and J by 2 bases, with 11 bases left in between. The CDR3, as DNA: TGTGCCAGCAGCTCCACAGACAGGAACTATGGCTACACCTTC. Its translation: CASSSTDRNYGYTF. Combining the CDR3 with reference TRBV7-9 and TRBJ1-2 gives the whole variable domain DTGVSQNPRHKITKRGQNVTFRCDPISEHNRLYWYRQTLGQGPEFLTYFQNEAQLEKSRLLSDRFSAERPKGSFSTLEIQRTEQGDSAMYLCASSSTDRNYGYTFGSGTRLTVV.

The CDR3 loop is CATKTGGTVEETQYF. In DNA form, the CDR3 reads TGTGCCACCAAGACCGGAGGGACCGTAGAAGAGACCCAGTACTTC. The chain links TRBV2 to TRBJ2-5; D may be TRBD2 (6 bases). V was shortened by 10 bases and J by 3 bases, with 21 bases between the two germline ends. In germline, CDR1 is SNHLY, CDR2 FYNNEI. CDR3 size: 15 residues.